This T cell receptor (beta chain) was sequenced in a study of radiation and T cells in renal cell carcinoma. The time point denotes: blood 4 weeks post-SBRT, at nephrectomy. The treatment is: 15 Gy SBRT to primary tumor, nephrectomy 4 weeks later. Nephrectomy followed 15 Gy stereotactic body radiation by 4 weeks. The patient's renal cell carcinoma had clear cell pathology. This CDR3 has 14 amino acids. Germline loops: CDR1 SGHTA, CDR2 FQGTGA. V was trimmed by 0 bases and J by 6 bases, leaving 11 bases between them. Using immunoSEQ multiplex PCR, the repertoire was profiled, and TCRdb retains in-frame clones only, with some absent. The sample shows 75,000 to 95,000 clones, 85% of them seen only once.

The chain combines TRBV7-3 with TRBJ1-2; a possible D gene is TRBD1 (5 bases). The clonotype comes from a middle-aged man with renal cell carcinoma. The material was blood, obtained from a patient whose treatment included radiotherapy and nephrectomy. The CDR3 region is CASSLTRGIHGYTF. The CDR3 nucleotides are TGTGCCAGCAGCTTAACGAGGGGTATTCATGGCTACACCTTC. Complete variable domain (other parts from reference TRBV7-3 and TRBJ1-2): GAGVSQTPSNKVTEKGKYVELRCDPISGHTALYWYRQSLGQGPEFLIYFQGTGAADDSGLPNDRFFAVRPEGSVSTLKIQRTERGDSAVYLCASSLTRGIHGYTFGSGTRLTVV.